This TCR beta chain was documented in a study of beta chain features in type 1 diabetes. V lost 7 bases to trimming and J lost 0 bases; unmatched junction nucleotides: 9. CDR3 length: 14 residues. Germline CDR1 is SQVTM and CDR2 is ANQGSEA. Study-level points and caveats: Patients showed naive, central memory and Treg TCRB repertoires that appeared more similar than those of healthy donors. VDJ junctions in type 1 diabetes patients carried more deletions and fewer insertions. Shortening of TCRB CDR3s, moderate but significant, appeared in all four CD4+ subsets of Type 1 diabetes patients.

Reverse transcribing all isolated RNA meant expressed TCRB transcripts were sequenced. Sequencing used immunoSEQ multiplex PCR; TCRdb keeps in-frame clones, though not all of them. The sample lists about 360,000 clones, approximately 12% seen once, with 0.017% in the top ten. As for this clone: The antigen remains undetermined.

The source is a man between 18 and 29 years old in good health. Material for sequencing was naive CD4+ T cells from blood. V gene TRBV29-1 combines with J gene TRBJ2-7, with 7 bases matching TRBD1. Here the CDR3 reads CSALQDRSSYEQYF. The CDR3 DNA follows: TGCAGCGCTCTGCAGGACAGGAGCTCCTACGAGCAGTACTTC.